The 6 T cell receptor beta chains in this list originate from one sample, sequenced in a study of beta chain features in type 1 diabetes. The authors reverse transcribed all of the isolated RNA, so sequencing captured expressed TCRB transcripts. The repertoire was sequenced with immunoSEQ multiplex PCR; TCRdb's copy has only in-frame clones and lacks some. This table holds a few hundred thousand clones, roughly an eighth found once. Sequencing input: naive CD4+ T cells from blood. These receptors originate from a man younger than 30 in good health.

This rearrangement joins TRBV5-1 to TRBJ2-3, with D possibly TRBD2 on 5 matching bases. Trimming left V 6 bases short and J 5 bases short, with 16 bases between. Germline V gives CDR1 SGHRS, CDR2 YFSETQ. CDR3 length equals 14 residues. This chain's CDR3 is CASTLARRGDTQYF. Here the CDR3 DNA reads TGCGCCAGCACCTTAGCGAGACGGGGAGATACGCAGTATTTT.

This clone was detected only a few times. This chain links TRBV7-8 with TRBJ2-4; perhaps TRBD1 as D (6 bases). Trimming stripped 8 bases from V and 7 bases from J, with 15 bases between. The CDR3 is made up of 13 amino acids. In germline, CDR1 is SGHVS, CDR2 FQNEAQ. The CDR3 here is CASGTRTGNIQYF. In DNA, the CDR3 is TGTGCCAGCGGGACAAGGACGGGGAACATTCAGTACTTC.

The CDR3 bases are TGCGCCAGCAGCGTGGGACAGGTAAATTCACCCCTCCACTTT. This sequence encodes CASSVGQVNSPLHF. The chain combines TRBV5-1 with TRBJ1-6, with 8 bases fitting TRBD1. From germline, CDR1 is SGHRS and CDR2 YFSETQ. Losses at the gene ends were 4 bases for V and 7 bases for J; bases not matched to a gene: 4. This CDR3 comprises 14 residues.

The chain uses TRBV30 and TRBJ2-6; D unclear. This CDR3 comprises 13 residues. V dropped 8 bases and J dropped 4 bases, with 12 bases sitting between them. Germline V gives CDR1 GTSNPN, CDR2 SVGIG (reference sequence). CDR3 in DNA: TGTGCCGACAAATCACCCGGGGCCAACGTCCTGACTTTC. Translating gives CADKSPGANVLTF. The whole variable domain, remainder taken from reference TRBV30 and TRBJ2-6, is SQTIHQWPATLVQPVGSPLSLECTVEGTSNPNLYWYRQAAGRGLQLLFYSVGIGQISSEVPQNLSASRPQDRQFILSSKKLLLSDSGFYLCADKSPGANVLTFGAGSRLTVL.

V gene TRBV7-2 combines with J gene TRBJ2-7; possibly TRBD1 for D (5 bases). This CDR3 has 14 amino acids. The V gene lost 6 bases and the J gene lost 2 bases, with 14 bases spanning the gap. Germline CDR1 is SGHTA and CDR2 is FQGNSA. Written as DNA, the CDR3 is TGTGCCAGCAGGCGCCCGGAACAGGCCTACGAGCAGTACTTC. Translated, it gives CASRRPEQAYEQYF.

The chain combines TRBV25-1 with TRBJ1-3; D not resolved. The germline CDR1 and CDR2 sequences are MGHDK and SYGVNS. V lost 5 bases and J 3 bases, leaving 17 bases between the germline ends. CDR3 length: 16 residues. CDR3 in amino acids: CASSPLGGQIGNTIYF. The CDR3 DNA is TGTGCCAGCAGTCCCCTAGGAGGGCAGATTGGAAACACCATATATTTT.